These T cell receptor beta chains were read from a single sample in a study of T cell responses to AZD1222 COVID-19 vaccine. Clones were read by immunoSEQ multiplex PCR, and TCRdb kept only the in-frame ones, dropping some. The sample lists around 180,000 clones; 88% were seen once. The material was peripheral blood, obtained on day 0 of AZD1222 vaccination. Every receptor here comes from an adult in good health. Each CDR3 is given with its conserved first and last residue. A D gene is named only where the DNA matches it firmly. For some rows the clone size is stated as once, few or many, or as a class when expanded; others skip it.

cdr3_aa cdr3_nt v_call d_call j_call clone_size
CASSFTGEAFF TGTGCCAGCAGTTTTACCGGCGAAGCTTTCTTT TRBV12-3/TRBV12-4 - TRBJ1-1 -
CASSSDRGTYGYTF TGTGCCAGCAGTTCCGACAGGGGTACCTATGGCTACACCTTC TRBV6-5 TRBD1 TRBJ1-2 -
CASSPLPTPTYEQYF TGTGCCAGCAGCCCCCTTCCGACTCCTACCTACGAGCAGTACTTC TRBV11-2 - TRBJ2-7 -
CASSFATGTEAFF TGTGCCAGCAGCTTCGCGACGGGCACTGAAGCTTTCTTT TRBV5-5 - TRBJ1-1 -
CASSPRGGTGSEQYF TGTGCCAGCAGCCCCCGAGGGGGGACAGGGTCCGAGCAGTACTTC TRBV7-6 TRBD1 TRBJ2-7 -
CASRGVRREREAFF TGTGCCAGCAGGGGGGTCCGGCGGGAGCGAGAAGCTTTCTTT TRBV2 - TRBJ1-1 -
CASSQGFSLGTTGHEQFF TGCGCCAGCAGCCAAGGCTTCTCCCTCGGGACTACCGGGCATGAGCAGTTCTTC TRBV4-1 TRBD2 TRBJ2-1 -
CASNQQGVNEQFF TGTGCCAGCAATCAACAGGGGGTAAATGAGCAGTTCTTC TRBV6-6 TRBD1 TRBJ2-1 few
CASSATSGMGDTQYF TGTGCCAGCAGTGCGACTAGCGGGATGGGAGATACGCAGTATTTT TRBV2 TRBD2 TRBJ2-3 -
CASSLGGPSGGIEQFF TGTGCCAGCAGCCTAGGGGGCCCTAGCGGGGGTATTGAGCAGTTCTTC TRBV11-3 TRBD2 TRBJ2-1 -
CASSRTNDNSPLHF TGCGCCAGCAGCCGGACCAATGATAATTCACCCCTCCACTTT TRBV4-3 - TRBJ1-6 -
CASSVSSGSFQGEQFF TGTGCCAGCAGCGTAAGCAGCGGGAGTTTTCAAGGTGAGCAGTTCTTC TRBV9 TRBD2 TRBJ2-1 -
CASSYDRGGGQPQHF TGTGCCAGCAGCTACGACAGGGGAGGAGGTCAGCCCCAGCATTTT TRBV6-5 TRBD1 TRBJ1-5 few
CASSLIGAGQSTDTQYF TGTGCCAGCAGCTTAATAGGGGCAGGACAAAGCACAGATACGCAGTATTTT TRBV7-9 - TRBJ2-3 -
CASSLGLGQGKDIQYF TGCGCCAGCAGCCTGGGGTTGGGACAGGGGAAAGACATTCAGTACTTC TRBV5-1 TRBD1 TRBJ2-4 -
CASSREVQEQYF TGTGCCAGCTCAAGGGAGGTGCAAGAGCAGTACTTC TRBV18 - TRBJ2-7 few
CASSEAPQYGYTF TGTGCCAGCAGTGAAGCGCCCCAGTACGGCTACACCTTC TRBV6-1 - TRBJ1-2 -
CSVVVLPDRDNEQFF TGCAGCGTTGTGGTGCTGCCGGACAGGGACAATGAGCAGTTCTTC TRBV29-1 TRBD1 TRBJ2-1 -
CASSPARAGNSPLHF TGTGCCAGCAGCCCCGCTAGGGCTGGTAATTCACCCCTCCACTTT TRBV27 - TRBJ1-6 -
CASSPTSSYEQYF TGTGCCAGCAGCCCGACAAGTTCCTACGAGCAGTACTTC TRBV7-2 - TRBJ2-7 -
CAWKGSSNYGYTF TGTGCCTGGAAGGGCAGTTCTAACTATGGCTACACCTTC TRBV30 - TRBJ1-2 -